Shown below are 8 T cell receptor beta chains from a single sample sequenced in a study of post-analysis software for immune sequencing data. The antigens for these receptors are not known. Whole-study findings and limits: There were roughly 5 TRBV segments more frequent in patients than controls, and TRBV5-6, TRBV5-1 and TRBV20-1 were among them.

Unique molecular identifiers featured in each of the TCR beta cDNA libraries. Using its own MiXCR run on the PCR reads, TCRdb lists one record per CDR3 protein. This table has hundreds of thousands of distinct CDR3 sequences, 53% appearing once. The material sequenced was blood. These receptor sequences come from a girl under 18 with multiple sclerosis.

The gene calls are TRBV6-5 and TRBJ2-4; D remains ambiguous. TRBJ2-7 matches the DNA end more closely, so the J call is doubtful. Germline values: CDR1 MNHEY, CDR2 SVGAGI. The CDR3 contains 14 residues. CDR3: CASSRASGDYEQYF. CDR3 sequence (DNA): TGTGCCAGCAGTAGAGCGTCAGGAGACTACGAGCAGTACTTC.

The CDR3: CASRPPGLPYEQYF. In DNA form, the CDR3 reads TGCGCCAGCAGACCGCCGGGACTACCTTACGAGCAGTACTTC. The rearrangement uses TRBV5-1 and TRBJ2-7; the match to TRBD2 covers 7 bases. Losses at the gene ends were 5 bases for V and 4 bases for J; bases not matched to a gene: 9. The CDR3 has 14 residues. Germline values: CDR1 SGHRS, CDR2 YFSETQ.

The chain joins TRBV3-1 to TRBJ2-7, with TRBD1 as a possible D gene (6 bases). V was shortened by 1 base and J by 7 bases, with 17 bases between the two germline ends. The germline V gene has CDR1 LGHDT and CDR2 YNNKEL (reference sequence). The CDR3 has 15 residues. Here the CDR3 reads CASSQGGTRRWEQYF. The DNA of the CDR3 is TGTGCCAGCAGCCAAGGGGGGACAAGGAGATGGGAGCAGTACTTC.

This clonotype has only one observation. The chain joins TRBV7-6 to TRBJ1-1; D is undetermined. Looked up from germline, CDR1 is SGHVS and CDR2 is FNYEAQ. This CDR3 comprises 15 residues. The V and J ends lost 5 bases and 1 base respectively, with 14 bases between them. In nucleotides, the CDR3 is TGTGCCAGCAGCCCAGACCCGGGTCGGAACACTGAAGCTTTCTTT. This encodes CASSPDPGRNTEAFF.

This chain joins TRBV7-9 and TRBJ2-5, with D uncertain. Germline-derived CDR1 and CDR2 are SEHNR and FQNEAQ (reference sequence). The CDR3 totals 14 residues. V was trimmed by 4 bases and J by 2 bases, leaving 11 bases between them. The DNA for the CDR3 is TGTGCCAGCAGCTCCCGGACCATTCAAGAGACCCAGTACTTC. Protein sequence: CASSSRTIQETQYF. Full variable domain (remainder filled in from reference TRBV7-9 and TRBJ2-5): DTGVSQNPRHKITKRGQNVTFRCDPISEHNRLYWYRQTLGQGPEFLTYFQNEAQLEKSRLLSDRFSAERPKGSFSTLEIQRTEQGDSAMYLCASSSRTIQETQYFGPGTRLLVL.

The V call is TRBV27, the J call TRBJ2-1; perhaps TRBD1 as D (6 bases). The J call is uncertain, as TRBJ2-7 better fits the DNA end. The CDR3 covers 14 residues. CDR1 is MNHEY, CDR2 SMNVEV, per germline (reference sequence). CDR3 in DNA: TGTGCCAGCAGTTTACGCGCAGGGGCCTACGAGCAGTACTTC. Translation gives CASSLRAGAYEQYF.

This clonotype was seen once. This rearrangement joins TRBV19 to TRBJ1-2; 8 positions agree with TRBD1. The V gene's germline CDR1 is LNHDA and CDR2 SQIVND (reference sequence). This CDR3 contains 16 residues. The V and J ends lost 0 bases and 4 bases, in that order; junction bases with no gene match: 7. The CDR3 nucleotides read TGTGCCAGTAGTATAGACGGACAGGGCGCACCCTATGGCTACACCTTC. The encoded protein is CASSIDGQGAPYGYTF.

This clonotype was observed a few times. The J gene is TRBJ2-7, the V gene TRBV15; 9 bases agree with TRBD1. This CDR3 comprises 14 residues. J was trimmed by 3 bases and V by 3 bases; bases with no gene match: 3. Per the germline V gene, CDR1 is LNHNV and CDR2 is YYDKDF (reference sequence). The CDR3, as DNA: TGTGCCACCAGCAGGGACAGGGGTGGCTACGAGCAGTACTTC. Translation gives CATSRDRGGYEQYF.